This is a list of T cell receptor beta chains from one sample in a study of identical twins. Each CDR3 protein is one row after TCRdb ran MiXCR on the 5' RACE reads. The sample lists 400,000 to 550,000 distinct CDR3 sequences; 20% to 30% were seen once. The sample was also reused in another study, on T cells expressing NK-cell markers.

The sequenced material came from CD4+ T cells sorted from blood. The receptors originated from a young woman in good health. The CDR3 runs from the conserved cysteine through the conserved F or W. The D gene is left open where the match is weak. A clone size is listed for some rows: how often the clone was seen (once, few, many), or a class if it is expanded.

size	D	V	J	CDR3	DNA
.	.	TRBV5-1	TRBJ1-6	CASRLDNSPLHF	TGCGCCAGCAGACTGGACAATTCACCCCTCCACTTT
.	TRBD2	TRBV6-5	TRBJ2-5	CASSSTSGQETQYF	TGTGCCAGCAGTTCGACTAGCGGCCAAGAGACCCAGTACTTC
.	.	TRBV5-1	TRBJ2-2	CASSYGAPDTGELFF	TGCGCCAGCAGCTACGGGGCGCCGGACACCGGGGAGCTGTTTTTT
few	.	TRBV15	TRBJ2-2	CATSREGELFF	TGTGCCACCAGCAGGGAGGGGGAGCTGTTTTTT
.	.	TRBV18	TRBJ2-5	CASSTIDSIETQYF	TGTGCCAGCTCTACGATAGACAGTATAGAGACCCAGTACTTC
few	.	TRBV27	TRBJ1-6	CASRVQGSYNSPLHF	TGTGCCAGCAGAGTACAGGGCTCCTATAATTCACCCCTCCACTTT
.	.	TRBV20-1	TRBJ1-1	CSARDSLQAFF	TGCAGTGCTAGAGATAGTCTGCAAGCTTTCTTT
.	.	TRBV13	TRBJ1-2	CASSLDRGTDYGYTF	TGTGCCAGCAGCTTAGATCGGGGAACGGACTATGGCTACACCTTC
.	.	TRBV9	TRBJ1-1	CASSVATGMGTEVFF	TGTGCCAGCAGCGTCGCCACAGGGATGGGCACTGAAGTTTTCTTT
.	.	TRBV11-2	TRBJ1-1	CASSLARTSNTEAFF	TGTGCCAGCAGCTTAGCCCGGACGTCGAACACTGAAGCTTTCTTT
.	TRBD2	TRBV6-1	TRBJ2-1	CASRPGLANNEQFF	TGTGCCAGCAGGCCGGGACTAGCCAACAATGAGCAGTTCTTC
.	.	TRBV7-6	TRBJ2-3	CASSLPGLSSTDTQYF	TGTGCCAGCAGCTTACCGGGGTTGTCTAGCACAGATACGCAGTATTTT
.	TRBD2	TRBV3-1	TRBJ2-1	CASSSQLAVNEQFF	TGTGCCAGCAGCTCTCAACTAGCGGTCAATGAGCAGTTCTTC
few	.	TRBV5-1	TRBJ2-3	CASSYGRDPDTQYF	TGCGCCAGCAGCTATGGCAGGGATCCAGATACGCAGTATTTT
.	.	TRBV5-1	TRBJ1-1	CASMREWNRENTEAFF	TGCGCCAGCATGAGGGAATGGAACAGAGAGAACACTGAAGCTTTCTTT
few	.	TRBV10-3	TRBJ1-2	CAISEGRGPFYGYTF	TGTGCCATCAGTGAAGGCAGGGGCCCCTTCTATGGCTACACCTTC
once	.	TRBV10-3	TRBJ1-2	CAISEPGSGFYGYTF	TGTGCCATCAGTGAACCCGGGTCAGGGTTCTATGGCTACACCTTC
few	.	TRBV5-1	TRBJ1-1	CASSVAGGRTEAFF	TGCGCCAGCAGCGTAGCGGGGGGAAGGACTGAAGCTTTCTTT
.	TRBD1	TRBV7-9	TRBJ1-3	CASSLNLDRGPGNTIYF	TGTGCCAGCAGCCTAAACCTCGACAGGGGGCCTGGAAACACCATATATTTT
many	TRBD2	TRBV20-1	TRBJ2-7	CSANSGSSYEQYF	TGCAGTGCTAATAGCGGGAGCTCCTACGAGCAGTACTTC
.	TRBD1	TRBV6-1	TRBJ2-1	CASMRDRAYNEQFF	TGTGCCAGCATGAGGGACAGGGCCTACAATGAGCAGTTCTTC
.	.	TRBV3-1	TRBJ2-4	CASSHSGTKNIQYF	TGTGCCAGCAGCCACTCGGGGACCAAAAACATTCAGTACTTC
few	.	TRBV6-2/TRBV6-3	TRBJ2-6	CASRSRDTRSGANVLTF	TGTGCCAGCAGATCGAGGGACACCCGCTCTGGGGCCAACGTCCTGACTTTC
many	TRBD2	TRBV20-1	TRBJ2-1	CSARDLASGSYNEQFF	TGCAGTGCTAGAGACCTGGCTAGCGGGTCCTACAATGAGCAGTTCTTC
many	.	TRBV20-1	TRBJ1-3	CSVAGDTSGNTIYF	TGCAGTGTAGCGGGGGATACCTCTGGAAACACCATATATTTT
.	.	TRBV20-1	TRBJ2-1	CSAPTRAPGTTYNEQFF	TGCAGTGCTCCTACGAGGGCCCCGGGGACAACCTACAATGAGCAGTTCTTC
.	TRBD1	TRBV7-9	TRBJ1-2	CASRRTGPNYGYTF	TGTGCCAGCAGACGGACAGGTCCTAACTATGGCTACACCTTC
many	.	TRBV6-2/TRBV6-3	TRBJ1-1	CASSSSVGQTEAFF	TGTGCCAGCAGTAGCAGTGTGGGACAAACTGAAGCTTTCTTT
few	.	TRBV3-1	TRBJ1-2	CASSRIDRGYTF	TGTGCCAGCAGCCGTATCGATCGGGGCTACACCTTC
.	TRBD1	TRBV12-3/TRBV12-4	TRBJ2-5	CASSYPGTGEETQYF	TGTGCCAGCAGTTATCCCGGGACAGGGGAAGAGACCCAGTACTTC
.	.	TRBV3-1	TRBJ1-5	CASSEEGTGQPQHF	TGTGCCAGCAGCGAAGAGGGTACAGGGCAGCCCCAGCATTTT
.	TRBD1	TRBV12-3/TRBV12-4	TRBJ2-7	CASSLEWDRVYEQYF	TGTGCCAGTAGTTTAGAGTGGGACAGAGTTTACGAGCAGTACTTC